This T cell receptor (beta chain) was profiled in a study of glioma-infiltrating T cells. Study-wide findings and caveats: Tissue-blood divergence was below expectation in non-neoplastic patients, above in gliomas.

Amplification of TCR alpha and beta CDR3 regions from RNA used iRepertoire nested multiplex PCR. Each CDR3 protein is one row after TCRdb ran MiXCR on the multiplex PCR reads. The sample carries tens of thousands of distinct CDR3 sequences, about 23% recorded once. Germline-derived CDR1 and CDR2 are SGHNT and YENEEA. CDR3 length: 12 residues. V lost 5 bases and J 4 bases, leaving 8 bases between the germline ends. This clonotype was seen many times. Its antigen is not known. This TCR was recovered from a human donor with low-grade glioma or glioblastoma, undergoing nonglioma brain surgery, or in good health (not recorded which). The sample taken for sequencing was glioma tissue, nonneoplastic brain tissue, or PBMCs (not recorded which). The chain couples TRBV11-3 to TRBJ1-1; D is perhaps TRBD1 (6 bases). The DNA of the CDR3 is TGTGCCAGCAGCAAACAGGGCACTGAAGCTTTCTTT. Translation: CASSKQGTEAFF.